These 31 T cell receptor beta chains share one sample of origin, sequenced in a study of blood T cell repertoires in COVID-19. The repertoire was sequenced with immunoSEQ multiplex PCR; TCRdb's copy has only in-frame clones and lacks some. The sample includes about 79,000 clones, 85% to 90% of them seen just once. The sample taken for sequencing was peripheral blood. The receptors stem from a man between 65 and 79 years old with active or convalescent COVID-19.

The chain uses TRBV3-1 (or the pseudogene TRBV3-2) and TRBJ1-1, with D uncertain. V lost 0 bases and J lost 7, with 9 bases in between. The CDR3 is 13 amino acids. Germline V lookup: CDR1 LGHDT, CDR2 YNNKEL (reference sequence). CDR3 residues: CASSQDFRGEAFF. The DNA for the CDR3 is TGTGCCAGCAGCCAAGATTTTCGGGGTGAAGCTTTCTTT.

The rearrangement uses TRBV5-1 and TRBJ1-3; 7 nucleotides agree with TRBD1. This CDR3 region has 17 residues. The V gene's germline CDR1 is SGHRS and CDR2 YFSETQ. With V trimmed by 0 bases and J by 2 bases, 8 bases remained unmatched. As DNA, the CDR3 is TGCGCCAGCAGCTTGGAACCGGGACAGCAAACTGGAAACACCATATATTTT. Its translation: CASSLEPGQQTGNTIYF.

The genes are TRBV5-4 and TRBJ1-2; TRBD1 agrees at 9 bases. Trimming at V came to 4 bases and at J to 6 bases, leaving 13 bases not matched to a gene. The germline gives CDR1 SGHNT, CDR2 YYREEE (reference sequence). The length of the CDR3 is 16 residues. The CDR3 loop reads CASSARQGDFRDGYTF. For the CDR3, the DNA is TGTGCCAGCAGCGCCCGACAGGGGGATTTTAGAGATGGCTACACCTTC. Together with reference TRBV5-4 and TRBJ1-2, the CDR3 gives the full variable domain: ETGVTQSPTHLIKTRGQQVTLRCSSQSGHNTVSWYQQALGQGPQFIFQYYREEENGRGNFPPRFSGLQFPNYSSELNVNALELDDSALYLCASSARQGDFRDGYTFGSGTRLTVV.

The chain uses TRBV6-2 or TRBV6-3 and TRBJ2-7; 8 bases are shared with TRBD2. V was pared by 1 base and J by 2 bases, with 4 bases of the junction left unmatched. The CDR3 totals 15 residues. Germline loops: CDR1 MNHEY, CDR2 SVGEGT. In nucleotides, the CDR3 is TGTGCCAGCAGTTACTGGAGTAGCGGGACCTACGAGCAGTACTTC. This codes for CASSYWSSGTYEQYF.

This chain's CDR3 is CASSLGAAISGANVLTF. The DNA of the CDR3 is TGTGCCAGCAGTTTAGGGGCCGCAATCTCTGGGGCCAACGTCCTGACTTTC. V is TRBV27 and J is TRBJ2-6, with TRBD1 as a possible D gene (5 bases). The CDR3 runs to 17 residues. Trimming cost V 2 bases and J 0 bases, with 11 bases left between them. The germline CDR1 and CDR2 sequences are MNHEY and SMNVEV (reference sequence).

V gene TRBV18 combines with J gene TRBJ2-1, with 8 bases lining up with TRBD2. The length of the CDR3 is 17 residues. The trim removed 2 bases at V and 4 bases at J, leaving 10 bases unmatched. The germline V gene has CDR1 KGHSH and CDR2 LQKENI. CDR3 sequence (DNA): TGTGCCAGCTCACCATCTGCGGGGGGCGGAGGTTACAATGAGCAGTTCTTC. Translation gives CASSPSAGGGGYNEQFF.

The rearrangement uses TRBV7-2 and TRBJ2-5, with D tentatively TRBD1 (5 bases). This CDR3 comprises 14 residues. Germline V CDR1 and CDR2: SGHTA, FQGNSA. Trimming left V 1 base short and J 5 bases short, with 11 bases between. CDR3 in amino acids: CASSLGFQGETQYF. Written as DNA, the CDR3 is TGTGCCAGCAGCTTAGGCTTCCAGGGCGAGACCCAGTACTTC.

The sample holds one count of this clone. The V call is TRBV10-3, the J call TRBJ1-1, with D unresolved. In germline, CDR1 is ENHRY, CDR2 SYGVKD. Trimming removed 0 bases at V and 3 bases at J, with 8 bases between. This CDR3 has 14 residues. The CDR3 loop reads CAISESGGDTEAFF. CDR3 sequence (DNA): TGTGCCATCAGTGAGTCCGGAGGCGACACTGAAGCTTTCTTT.

This clone occurred once. This chain uses TRBV5-1 with TRBJ1-3; 7 nucleotides line up with TRBD1. CDR1 SGHRS and CDR2 YFSETQ come from the germline V gene. The CDR3 is 15 residues long. After removal of 3 bases from V and 10 bases from J, the junction contained 13 bases not matched to a gene. The CDR3 DNA sequence: TGCGCCAGCAGCTGGGAACCGGGACAGAGACCTACCATATATTTT. Its translation: CASSWEPGQRPTIYF.

The chain uses TRBV9 and TRBJ1-1; 10 nucleotides align to TRBD1. V dropped 4 bases and J dropped 5; count of bases not matched to a gene: 8. This CDR3 contains 15 residues. Germline V gene data show CDR1 as SGDLS and CDR2 as YYNGEE. The chain's CDR3 is CASSTLGQGETEAFF. The DNA for the CDR3 is TGTGCCAGCAGCACCCTTGGACAGGGGGAAACTGAAGCTTTCTTT.

The chain joins TRBV11-3 to TRBJ1-6, with D possibly TRBD1 on 5 matching bases. The V end was cut by 6 bases, the J end by 7 bases, with 22 bases between. Germline CDR1 SGHNT, CDR2 YENEEA. The CDR3 has 17 amino acids. The CDR3 loop reads CASRDDRKDTSNSPLHF. The CDR3, as DNA: TGTGCCAGCAGGGACGACAGAAAAGACACTAGCAATTCACCCCTCCACTTT.

The chain couples TRBV30 to TRBJ2-1; D unclear. Per the germline V gene, CDR1 is GTSNPN and CDR2 is SVGIG (reference sequence). Between the trimmed V and J ends, which lost 3 bases and 8 bases, there was a span of 8 bases. The CDR3 is made up of 11 amino acids. DNA of the CDR3: TGTGCCTGGAGCCAATCGGATGAGCAGTTCTTC. This sequence encodes CAWSQSDEQFF.

This chain joins TRBV5-1 and TRBJ2-2; D is undetermined. This CDR3 region has 15 residues. The V end lost 0 bases, the J end lost 5 bases, and 11 bases lay between the germline ends. Germline CDR1 and CDR2: SGHRS and YFSETQ. The CDR3 nucleotides read TGCGCCAGCAGCTTGGGGCAGGCTGGGACCGGGGAGCTGTTTTTT. As protein: CASSLGQAGTGELFF.

V usage is TRBV5-1 and J usage is TRBJ2-1; D is possibly TRBD2 (6 bases). CDR1 and CDR2 from the germline V gene are SGHRS and YFSETQ. V was pared by 0 bases and J by 7 bases, with 11 bases between. The CDR3 totals 14 residues. In DNA, the CDR3 is TGCGCCAGCAGCTTGGGGGACTCCCGGAATGAGCAGTTCTTC. Protein product: CASSLGDSRNEQFF.

This rearrangement joins TRBV7-9 to TRBJ2-4; 7 bases are shared with TRBD2. In germline, CDR1 is SEHNR, CDR2 FQNEAQ (reference sequence). With V trimmed by 4 bases and J by 0 bases, 0 bases remained unmatched. The CDR3 extends over 14 amino acids. The CDR3 spells CASSSSGAKNIQYF. Here the CDR3 DNA reads TGTGCCAGCAGCTCTAGCGGAGCCAAAAACATTCAGTACTTC.

The chain uses TRBV5-1 and TRBJ1-2; TRBD1 matches at 9 bases. Germline CDR1 reads SGHRS; CDR2 reads YFSETQ. The trim removed 0 bases at V and 4 bases at J, leaving 4 bases unmatched. The CDR3 spans 15 residues. The CDR3 nucleotides are TGCGCCAGCAGCTTGGGACAGGGGGTGAGCTATGGCTACACCTTC. This encodes CASSLGQGVSYGYTF.

This clone was recorded a few times. V usage is TRBV27 and J usage is TRBJ2-7, with 8 nucleotides matching TRBD2. Germline V gene data show CDR1 as MNHEY and CDR2 as SMNVEV (reference sequence). The CDR3 has 15 residues. Trimming took 6 bases from V and 4 from J; bases not matched to a gene: 11. CDR3 amino acids: CASRRSGSVVYEQYF. CDR3 nucleotides: TGTGCCAGCAGAAGGAGCGGGAGTGTAGTTTACGAGCAGTACTTC.

The chain uses TRBV5-1 and TRBJ2-1; weak D call: TRBD2 (6 bases). V dropped 3 bases and J dropped 5 bases, with 12 bases sitting between them. CDR1 SGHRS and CDR2 YFSETQ come from the germline V gene. The CDR3 has 14 residues. The CDR3 bases are TGCGCCAGCAGCTCCAGGACGGGAGACAATGAGCAGTTCTTC. It translates to CASSSRTGDNEQFF.

The chain uses TRBV5-1 and TRBJ2-7; D not certain. CDR3 length: 15 residues. Germline loops: CDR1 SGHRS, CDR2 YFSETQ. V was clipped by 4 bases and J by 0 bases, with 14 bases between them. The CDR3 DNA reads as TGCGCCAGCAGCCCTCTAAACCTCATCTCCTACGAGCAGTACTTC. Translated, it gives CASSPLNLISYEQYF.

The chain is built from TRBV15 and TRBJ1-1, with D maybe TRBD1 (5 bases). This CDR3 has 15 residues. Germline values: CDR1 LNHNV, CDR2 YYDKDF (reference sequence). The V and J ends lost 8 bases and 0 bases respectively, with 16 bases between them. CDR3 sequence: CATADSTDMNTEAFF. DNA of the CDR3: TGTGCCACCGCCGATTCGACAGACATGAACACTGAAGCTTTCTTT.

This chain connects TRBV24-1 to TRBJ1-5; D unresolved. Germline V gene data show CDR1 as KGHDR and CDR2 as SFDVKD. The length of the CDR3 is 15 residues. V lost 5 bases to trimming and J lost 2 bases, with 12 bases between them. As DNA, the CDR3 is TGTGCCACCAGTGGGGGAGGCGGGGGCAATCAGCCCCAGCATTTT. It is translated as CATSGGGGGNQPQHF.

The rearrangement links TRBV5-1 to TRBJ2-5; TRBD1 might be the D (5 bases). V shed 4 bases and J shed 4 bases, with 17 bases lying between them. CDR3 size: 15 residues. In germline, CDR1 is SGHRS, CDR2 YFSETQ. The CDR3 bases are TGCGCCAGCAGCAGGAACGCAGGGTTGCGAGAGACCCAGTACTTC. It yields the protein CASSRNAGLRETQYF.

This rearrangement joins TRBV6-2 or TRBV6-3 to TRBJ2-2, with 9 bases that match TRBD2. J lost 3 bases, V lost 6 bases, and 11 bases had no gene match. The CDR3 has 17 residues. Germline lookup yields CDR1 MNHEY and CDR2 SVGEGT. In DNA form, the CDR3 reads TGTGCCAGCAGCTTCCGTAGCGGGAGCGGGTACACCGGGGAGCTGTTTTTT. This translates into CASSFRSGSGYTGELFF.

This clone was counted between two and nine times. The chain carries TRBV20-1 and TRBJ2-7, with D perhaps TRBD1 (5 bases). Trimming cost V 5 bases and J 5 bases, with 10 bases left between them. CDR1 and CDR2 (germline): DFQATT, SNEGSKA (reference sequence). This CDR3 has 11 amino acids. The CDR3 is CSASSGHEQYF. For the CDR3, the DNA is TGCAGTGCTTCTTCAGGGCACGAGCAGTACTTC.

With respect to this clone: Other DNA sequences in the same sample also yield this CDR3. The gene calls are TRBV28 and TRBJ1-1, with 10 bases that match TRBD1. Unmatched junction bases numbered 8, after V lost 5 bases and J lost 5 bases. The CDR3 has 15 residues. Germline V gene lookup returns CDR1 MDHEN and CDR2 SYDVKM. The CDR3 sequence is CASSPPGQGRTEAFF. The CDR3 DNA is TGTGCCAGCAGTCCGCCGGGACAGGGGAGGACTGAAGCTTTCTTT.

This rearrangement joins TRBV4-1 to TRBJ2-7, with no clear D. Between the trimmed V and J ends, which lost 2 bases and 3 bases, there was a span of 8 bases. This CDR3 has 13 residues. Germline CDR1 and CDR2: MGHRA and YSYEKL. The CDR3 is CASSQRHLYEQYF. In DNA, the CDR3 is TGCGCCAGCAGCCAACGACACCTCTACGAGCAGTACTTC.

The gene calls are TRBV18 and TRBJ2-2; D gene uncertain. Germline CDR1 is KGHSH and CDR2 is LQKENI. CDR3 length equals 12 residues. Trimming shortened V by 2 bases and J by 7 bases, and 5 bases separated the two germline ends. CDR3 DNA: TGTGCCAGCTCACCATATGTCGGGGAGCTGTTTTTT. Translated: CASSPYVGELFF.

J is TRBJ2-3 and V is TRBV2; 9 bases align to TRBD1. CDR3 length: 15 amino acids. V lost 4 bases to trimming and J lost 2 bases; unmatched junction nucleotides: 4. Germline CDR1 is SNHLY and CDR2 is FYNNEI. Here the CDR3 reads CASSGQGDLTDTQYF. The CDR3 DNA reads TGTGCCAGCAGTGGACAGGGGGACCTCACAGATACGCAGTATTTT.

V usage is TRBV7-2 and J usage is TRBJ1-1; TRBD1 aligns across 10 bases. V dropped 3 bases and J dropped 6; count of bases not matched to a gene: 7. Looked up from germline, CDR1 is SGHTA and CDR2 is FQGNSA. The CDR3 runs 15 residues. The CDR3: CASSFRTGGMSEAFF. The CDR3 DNA sequence: TGTGCCAGCAGCTTTAGGACAGGGGGGATGTCTGAAGCTTTCTTT. The variable domain in full, with the rest retrieved from reference TRBV7-2 and TRBJ1-1, is GAGVSQSPSNKVTEKGKDVELRCDPISGHTALYWYRQSLGQGLEFLIYFQGNSAPDKSGLPSDRFSAERTGGSVSTLTIQRTQQEDSAVYLCASSFRTGGMSEAFFGQGTRLTVV.

This chain joins TRBV28 and TRBJ2-1, with TRBD1 identical over 10 bases. Germline trimming cut 6 bases from V and 6 bases from J; bases unmatched to any gene: 5. The CDR3 loop spans 14 amino acids. Germline-derived CDR1 and CDR2 are MDHEN and SYDVKM. CDR3 coding DNA: TGTGCCAGCAGAAGGACAGGGGGAACCAATGAGCAGTTCTTC. Residues: CASRRTGGTNEQFF.

The count of this clone is one. V and J are TRBV28 and TRBJ2-7, with 9 bases matching TRBD2. The J segment lost 2 bases and the V segment lost 7 bases, leaving 9 bases of the junction unmatched. CDR1 is MDHEN and CDR2 is SYDVKM in the germline V gene. The CDR3 consists of 15 residues. CDR3 amino acids: CASIYGAGGTYEQYF. The CDR3 DNA is TGTGCCAGCATCTACGGGGCGGGAGGGACCTACGAGCAGTACTTC.